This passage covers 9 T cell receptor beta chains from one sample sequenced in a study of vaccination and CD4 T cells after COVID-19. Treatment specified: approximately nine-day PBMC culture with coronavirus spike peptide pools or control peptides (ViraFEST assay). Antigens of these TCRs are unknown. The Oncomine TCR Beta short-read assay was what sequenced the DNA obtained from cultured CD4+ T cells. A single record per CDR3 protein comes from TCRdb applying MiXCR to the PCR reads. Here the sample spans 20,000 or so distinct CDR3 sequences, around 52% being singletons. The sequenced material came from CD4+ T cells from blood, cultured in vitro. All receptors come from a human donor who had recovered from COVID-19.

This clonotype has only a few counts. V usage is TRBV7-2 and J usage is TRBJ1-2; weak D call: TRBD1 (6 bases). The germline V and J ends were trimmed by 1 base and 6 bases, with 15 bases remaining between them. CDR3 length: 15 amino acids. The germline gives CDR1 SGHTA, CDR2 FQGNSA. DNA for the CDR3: TGTGCCAGCAGCTTAGGCAGGGGTTCGCGGAATGGCTACACCTTC. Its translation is CASSLGRGSRNGYTF.

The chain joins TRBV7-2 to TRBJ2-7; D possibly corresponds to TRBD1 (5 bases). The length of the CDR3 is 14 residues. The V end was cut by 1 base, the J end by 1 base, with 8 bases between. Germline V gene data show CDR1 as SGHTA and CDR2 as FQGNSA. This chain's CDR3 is CASSLGGGSYEQYF. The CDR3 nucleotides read TGTGCCAGCAGCTTAGGGGGCGGATCCTACGAGCAGTACTTC.

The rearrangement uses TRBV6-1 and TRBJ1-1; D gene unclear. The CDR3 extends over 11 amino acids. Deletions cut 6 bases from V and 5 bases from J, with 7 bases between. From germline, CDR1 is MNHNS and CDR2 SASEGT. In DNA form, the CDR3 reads TGTGCCAGCAGGGTCGGGACTGAAGCTTTCTTT. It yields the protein CASRVGTEAFF.

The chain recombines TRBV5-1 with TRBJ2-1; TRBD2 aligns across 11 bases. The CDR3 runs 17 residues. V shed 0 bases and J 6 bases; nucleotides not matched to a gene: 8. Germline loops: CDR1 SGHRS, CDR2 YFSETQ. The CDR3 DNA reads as TGCGCCAGCAGCTTGGGAGCGGGGACTAGCGGCCTCAATGAGCAGTTCTTC. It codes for CASSLGAGTSGLNEQFF.

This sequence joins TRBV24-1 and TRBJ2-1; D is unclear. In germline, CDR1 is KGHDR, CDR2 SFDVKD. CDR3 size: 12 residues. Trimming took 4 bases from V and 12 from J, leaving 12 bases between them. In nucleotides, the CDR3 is TGTGCCACCAGTGACCTCACTATGGGGCAGTTCTTC. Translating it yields CATSDLTMGQFF.

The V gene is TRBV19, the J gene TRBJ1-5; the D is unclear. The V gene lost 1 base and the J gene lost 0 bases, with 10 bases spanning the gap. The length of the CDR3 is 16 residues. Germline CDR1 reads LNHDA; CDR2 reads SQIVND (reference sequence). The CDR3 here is CASSIGRGYSNQPQHF. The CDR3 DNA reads TGTGCCAGTAGTATAGGACGGGGTTATAGCAATCAGCCCCAGCATTTT. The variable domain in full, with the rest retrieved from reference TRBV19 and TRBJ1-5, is DGGITQSPKYLFRKEGQNVTLSCEQNLNHDAMYWYRQDPGQGLRLIYYSQIVNDFQKGDIAEGYSVSREKKESFPLTVTSAQKNPTAFYLCASSIGRGYSNQPQHFGDGTRLSIL.

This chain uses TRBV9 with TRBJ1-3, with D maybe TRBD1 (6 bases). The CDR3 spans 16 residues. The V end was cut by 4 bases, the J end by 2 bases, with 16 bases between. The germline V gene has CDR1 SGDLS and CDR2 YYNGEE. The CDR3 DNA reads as TGTGCCAGCAGCTCACAAACAGGGAACGCTGGAAACACCATATATTTT. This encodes CASSSQTGNAGNTIYF.

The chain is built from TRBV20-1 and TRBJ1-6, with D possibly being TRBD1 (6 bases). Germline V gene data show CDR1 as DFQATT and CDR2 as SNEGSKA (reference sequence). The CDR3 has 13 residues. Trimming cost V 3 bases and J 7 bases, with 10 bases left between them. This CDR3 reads CSASGQGNSPLHF. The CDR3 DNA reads TGCAGTGCTAGTGGGCAGGGGAATTCACCCCTCCACTTT.

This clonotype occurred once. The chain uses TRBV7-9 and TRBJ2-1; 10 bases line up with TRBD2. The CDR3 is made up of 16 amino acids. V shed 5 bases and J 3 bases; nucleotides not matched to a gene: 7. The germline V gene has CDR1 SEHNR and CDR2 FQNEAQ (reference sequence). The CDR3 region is CASSPIVAGGYNEQFF. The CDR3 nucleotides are TGTGCCAGCAGCCCGATCGTAGCGGGAGGCTACAATGAGCAGTTCTTC.